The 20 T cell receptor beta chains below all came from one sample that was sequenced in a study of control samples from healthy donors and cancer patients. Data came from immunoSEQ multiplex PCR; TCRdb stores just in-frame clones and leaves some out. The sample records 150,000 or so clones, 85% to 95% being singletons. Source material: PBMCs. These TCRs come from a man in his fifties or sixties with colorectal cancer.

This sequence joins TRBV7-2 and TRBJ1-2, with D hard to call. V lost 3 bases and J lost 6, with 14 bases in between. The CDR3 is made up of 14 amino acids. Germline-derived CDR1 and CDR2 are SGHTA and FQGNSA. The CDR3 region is CASSFTSPSDGYTF. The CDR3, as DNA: TGTGCCAGCAGCTTTACTTCCCCGAGTGATGGCTACACCTTC.

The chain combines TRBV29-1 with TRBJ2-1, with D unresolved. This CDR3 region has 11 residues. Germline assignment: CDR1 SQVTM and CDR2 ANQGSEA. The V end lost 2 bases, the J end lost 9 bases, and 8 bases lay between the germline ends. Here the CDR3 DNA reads TGCAGCGTTGAAAGGGTCACTGAGCAGTTCTTC. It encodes CSVERVTEQFF.

CDR3 bases: TGTGCCAGCAGTCGCAACCAGGGTAGTGAAGCTTTCTTT. Residues: CASSRNQGSEAFF. This rearrangement joins TRBV12-3 or TRBV12-4 to TRBJ1-1; perhaps TRBD1 as D (5 bases). Between the trimmed V and J ends, which lost 5 bases and 7 bases, there was a span of 14 bases. This CDR3 is 13 amino acids long.

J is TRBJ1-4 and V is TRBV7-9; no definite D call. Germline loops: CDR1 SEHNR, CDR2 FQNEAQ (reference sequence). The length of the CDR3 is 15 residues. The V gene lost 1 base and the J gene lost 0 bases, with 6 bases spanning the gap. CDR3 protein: CASSLGQATNEKLFF. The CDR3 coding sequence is TGTGCCAGCAGCTTAGGACAAGCAACTAATGAAAAACTGTTTTTT.

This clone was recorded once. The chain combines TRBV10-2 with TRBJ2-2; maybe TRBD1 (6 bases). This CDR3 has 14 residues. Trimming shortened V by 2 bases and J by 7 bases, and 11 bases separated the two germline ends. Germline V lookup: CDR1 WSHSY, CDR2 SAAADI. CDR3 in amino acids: CASSEQGLNGELFF. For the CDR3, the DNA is TGCGCCAGCAGTGAGCAGGGGCTAAACGGGGAGCTGTTTTTT.

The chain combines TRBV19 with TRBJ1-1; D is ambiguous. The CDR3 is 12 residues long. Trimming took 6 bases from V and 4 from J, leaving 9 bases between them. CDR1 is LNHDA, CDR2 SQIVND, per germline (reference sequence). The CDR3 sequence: CASSHKSTEAFF. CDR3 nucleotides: TGTGCCAGTAGCCACAAGAGCACTGAAGCTTTCTTT. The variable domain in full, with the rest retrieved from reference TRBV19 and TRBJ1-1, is DGGITQSPKYLFRKEGQNVTLSCEQNLNHDAMYWYRQDPGQGLRLIYYSQIVNDFQKGDIAEGYSVSREKKESFPLTVTSAQKNPTAFYLCASSHKSTEAFFGQGTRLTVV.

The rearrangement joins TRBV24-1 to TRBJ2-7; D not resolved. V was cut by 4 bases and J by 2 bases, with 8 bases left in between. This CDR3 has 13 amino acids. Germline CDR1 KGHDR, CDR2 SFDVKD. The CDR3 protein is CATSDSSTYEQYF. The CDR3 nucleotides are TGTGCCACCAGTGACTCCTCCACCTACGAGCAGTACTTC.

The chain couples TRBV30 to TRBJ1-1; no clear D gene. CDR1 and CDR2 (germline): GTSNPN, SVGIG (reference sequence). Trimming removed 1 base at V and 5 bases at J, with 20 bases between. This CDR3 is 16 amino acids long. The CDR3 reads CAWSELSVGRRTEAFF. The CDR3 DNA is TGTGCCTGGAGTGAGCTTTCCGTCGGGCGGCGAACTGAAGCTTTCTTT. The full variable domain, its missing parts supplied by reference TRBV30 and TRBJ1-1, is SQTIHQWPATLVQPVGSPLSLECTVEGTSNPNLYWYRQAAGRGLQLLFYSVGIGQISSEVPQNLSASRPQDRQFILSSKKLLLSDSGFYLCAWSELSVGRRTEAFFGQGTRLTVV.

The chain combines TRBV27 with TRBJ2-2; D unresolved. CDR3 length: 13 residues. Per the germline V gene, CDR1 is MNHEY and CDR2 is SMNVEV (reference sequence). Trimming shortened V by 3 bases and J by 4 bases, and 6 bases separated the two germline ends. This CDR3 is CASSFWVTGELFF. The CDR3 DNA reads TGTGCCAGCAGTTTCTGGGTCACCGGGGAGCTGTTTTTT.

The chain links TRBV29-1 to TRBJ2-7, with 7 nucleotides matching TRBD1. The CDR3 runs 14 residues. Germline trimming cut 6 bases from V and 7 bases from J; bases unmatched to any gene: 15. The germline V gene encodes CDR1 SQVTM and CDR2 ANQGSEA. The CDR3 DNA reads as TGCAGCGTGACGCCAAGGGGGCTTGGAGAGGAGCAGTACTTC. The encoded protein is CSVTPRGLGEEQYF.

The CDR3 sequence is CASSFFPDTDYEQYF. The CDR3, as DNA: TGTGCCAGCAGCTTCTTCCCTGACACCGACTACGAGCAGTACTTC. The chain recombines TRBV7-8 with TRBJ2-7; no clear D gene. This CDR3 comprises 15 residues. Trimming took 3 bases from V and 3 from J, leaving 15 bases between them. The V gene's germline CDR1 is SGHVS and CDR2 FQNEAQ.

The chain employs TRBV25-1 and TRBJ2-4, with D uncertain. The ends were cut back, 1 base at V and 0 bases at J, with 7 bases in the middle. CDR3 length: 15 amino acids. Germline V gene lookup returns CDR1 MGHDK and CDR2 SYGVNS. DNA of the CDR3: TGTGCCAGCAGTGAATCGAAAATAGCCAAAAACATTCAGTACTTC. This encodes CASSESKIAKNIQYF.

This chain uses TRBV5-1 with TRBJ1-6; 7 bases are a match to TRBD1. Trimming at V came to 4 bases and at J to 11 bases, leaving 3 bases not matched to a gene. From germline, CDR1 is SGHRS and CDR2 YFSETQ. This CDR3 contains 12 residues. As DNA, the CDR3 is TGCGCCAGCAGCGTAACAGGGGCACCCCTCCACTTT. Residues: CASSVTGAPLHF. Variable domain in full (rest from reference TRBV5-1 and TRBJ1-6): KAGVTQTPRYLIKTRGQQVTLSCSPISGHRSVSWYQQTPGQGLQFLFEYFSETQRNKGNFPGRFSGRQFSNSRSEMNVSTLELGDSALYLCASSVTGAPLHFGNGTRLTVT.

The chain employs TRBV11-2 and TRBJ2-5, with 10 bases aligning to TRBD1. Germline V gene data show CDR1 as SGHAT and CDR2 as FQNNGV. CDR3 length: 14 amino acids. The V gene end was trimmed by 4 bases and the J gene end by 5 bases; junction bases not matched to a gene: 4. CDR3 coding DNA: TGTGCCAGCAGCTCGACAGGGGGCGAGGAGACCCAGTACTTC. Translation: CASSSTGGEETQYF. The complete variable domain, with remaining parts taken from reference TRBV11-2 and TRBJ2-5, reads EAGVAQSPRYKIIEKRQSVAFWCNPISGHATLYWYQQILGQGPKLLIQFQNNGVVDDSQLPKDRFSAERLKGVDSTLKIQPAKLEDSAVYLCASSSTGGEETQYFGPGTRLLVL.

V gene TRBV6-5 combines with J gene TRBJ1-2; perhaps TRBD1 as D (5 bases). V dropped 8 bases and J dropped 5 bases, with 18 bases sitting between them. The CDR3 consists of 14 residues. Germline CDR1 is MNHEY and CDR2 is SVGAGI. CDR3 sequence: CASGPPGRPYGYTF. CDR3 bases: TGTGCCAGCGGACCTCCGGGACGGCCGTATGGCTACACCTTC.

CDR3 protein: CAISFEQGGGETQYF. CDR3 coding DNA: TGTGCCATCAGCTTTGAACAGGGTGGAGGGGAGACCCAGTACTTC. This chain connects TRBV10-3 to TRBJ2-5, with D perhaps TRBD1 or TRBD2 (6 bases each). V gave up 6 bases and J gave up 5 bases, with 19 bases separating them. The CDR3 is made up of 15 amino acids. The germline V gene has CDR1 ENHRY and CDR2 SYGVKD.

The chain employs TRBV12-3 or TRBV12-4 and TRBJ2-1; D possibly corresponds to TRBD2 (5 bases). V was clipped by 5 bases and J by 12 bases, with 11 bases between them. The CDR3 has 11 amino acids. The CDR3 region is CASSPGVGQFF. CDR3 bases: TGTGCCAGCAGTCCCGGGGTGGGGCAGTTCTTC.

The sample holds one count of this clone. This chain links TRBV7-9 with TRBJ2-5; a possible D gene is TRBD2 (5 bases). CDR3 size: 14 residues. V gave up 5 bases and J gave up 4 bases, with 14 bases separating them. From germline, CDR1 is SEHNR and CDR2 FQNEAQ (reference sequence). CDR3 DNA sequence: TGTGCCAGCAGCCTCGGGATCAAAGGAGAGACCCAGTACTTC. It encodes CASSLGIKGETQYF.

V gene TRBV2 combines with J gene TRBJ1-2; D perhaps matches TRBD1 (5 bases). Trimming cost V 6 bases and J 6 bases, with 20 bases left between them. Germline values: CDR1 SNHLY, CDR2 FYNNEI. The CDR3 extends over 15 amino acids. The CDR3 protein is CASRKTPGLTDGYTF. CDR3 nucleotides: TGTGCCAGCAGGAAGACACCGGGACTGACAGATGGCTACACCTTC.

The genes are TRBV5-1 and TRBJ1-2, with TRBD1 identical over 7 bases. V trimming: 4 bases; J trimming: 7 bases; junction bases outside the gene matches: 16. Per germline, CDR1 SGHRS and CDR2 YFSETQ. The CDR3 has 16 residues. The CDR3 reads CASSVNRQGLDVGYTF. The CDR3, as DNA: TGCGCCAGCAGCGTAAACCGACAGGGACTCGATGTTGGCTACACCTTC.